These 28 T cell receptor beta chains share one sample of origin, sequenced in a study of blood T cells in healthy people across ages. Primed by a sample-barcoded 5' primer and a J-beta primer mix, a second PCR proceeded for about 7 to 11 cycles. TCRdb independently ran MiXCR on the 5' RACE reads; one entry per CDR3 protein. The repertoire holds around 1,000,000 distinct CDR3 sequences, with 35% to 45% as singletons. Sequencing was done on a sample of blood. The receptors derive from a man aged 18-30 years in good health.

The chain has TRBV2 and TRBJ1-5; 7 bases fit TRBD1. The CDR3 is 15 residues long. Trimming took 4 bases from V and 6 from J; bases not matched to a gene: 9. Germline V gene lookup returns CDR1 SNHLY and CDR2 FYNNEI. This chain's CDR3 is CASSAERGRGQPQHF. For the CDR3, the DNA is TGTGCCAGCAGTGCCGAAAGGGGGCGAGGTCAGCCCCAGCATTTT.

This clonotype has just a few counts. The chain is built from TRBV7-2 and TRBJ1-1; D might be TRBD1 (5 bases). The CDR3 runs to 12 residues. The germline CDR1 and CDR2 sequences are SGHTA and FQGNSA. V was trimmed by 2 bases and J by 11 bases, leaving 12 bases between them. The DNA of the CDR3 is TGTGCCAGCAGCTTAATTCTAGGGACCGCTTTCTTT. The encoded protein is CASSLILGTAFF. The variable domain in full, with the rest retrieved from reference TRBV7-2 and TRBJ1-1, is GAGVSQSPSNKVTEKGKDVELRCDPISGHTALYWYRQSLGQGLEFLIYFQGNSAPDKSGLPSDRFSAERTGGSVSTLTIQRTQQEDSAVYLCASSLILGTAFFGQGTRLTVV.

This clonotype was counted a few times. The V and J genes are TRBV7-2 and TRBJ2-1; 9 bases line up with TRBD1. Germline assignment: CDR1 SGHTA and CDR2 FQGNSA. The CDR3 is 16 amino acids. V gave up 2 bases and J gave up 1 base; unmatched junction bases: 3. The CDR3 is CASSLMGQGSYNEQFF. CDR3 in DNA: TGTGCCAGCAGCTTAATGGGACAGGGTTCCTACAATGAGCAGTTCTTC.

This clonotype appeared many times. The V call is TRBV5-1, the J call TRBJ1-2; weak D call: TRBD1 (6 bases). The CDR3 is 15 amino acids. V shed 4 bases and J shed 4 bases, with 17 bases lying between them. The germline V gene has CDR1 SGHRS and CDR2 YFSETQ. The CDR3 spells CASSPGQGGTYGYTF. In DNA form, the CDR3 reads TGCGCCAGCAGCCCAGGACAAGGGGGAACCTATGGCTACACCTTC. Combining the CDR3 with reference TRBV5-1 and TRBJ1-2 gives the whole variable domain KAGVTQTPRYLIKTRGQQVTLSCSPISGHRSVSWYQQTPGQGLQFLFEYFSETQRNKGNFPGRFSGRQFSNSRSEMNVSTLELGDSALYLCASSPGQGGTYGYTFGSGTRLTVV.

For this clonotype: One base away lies a much larger clone, so this may be a sequencing read error. V gene TRBV29-1 combines with J gene TRBJ2-1, with D tentatively TRBD2 (6 bases). This CDR3 comprises 16 residues. The germline gives CDR1 SQVTM, CDR2 ANQGSEA. CDR3 amino acids: CGVGVRGKTSYNEQFF. CDR3 nucleotides: TGCGGCGTTGGGGTACGGGGGAAAACCTCCTACAATGAGCAGTTCTTC.

In this sample, this clonotype turned up a few times. The J gene is TRBJ2-3, the V gene TRBV5-1; 8 bases are shared with TRBD1. V was pared by 4 bases and J by 4 bases, with 5 bases of the junction left unmatched. Germline V lookup: CDR1 SGHRS, CDR2 YFSETQ. The CDR3 has 14 residues. CDR3 protein: CASSVDRAPDTQYF. Here the CDR3 DNA reads TGCGCCAGCAGCGTGGACAGGGCCCCAGATACGCAGTATTTT.

The chain employs TRBV6-5 and TRBJ2-1, with 12 nucleotides matching TRBD2. With V trimmed by 4 bases and J by 8 bases, 12 bases remained unmatched. There are 17 residues in the CDR3. The germline gives CDR1 MNHEY, CDR2 SVGAGI. The CDR3 DNA sequence: TGTGCCAGCAGTTTCGACAGGGGAGGACTAGCGGGGCATGAGCAGTTCTTC. Translating gives CASSFDRGGLAGHEQFF.

This chain links TRBV6-2 or TRBV6-3 with TRBJ1-1, with 7 bases matching TRBD1. The CDR3 is 13 amino acids. V lost 6 bases to trimming and J lost 5 bases; unmatched junction nucleotides: 6. Germline V CDR1 and CDR2: MNHEY, SVGEGT. The chain's CDR3 is CASRTGRWTEAFF. The DNA of the CDR3 is TGTGCCAGCAGGACAGGGCGTTGGACTGAAGCTTTCTTT.

This clonotype was seen only a few times. The chain is built from TRBV6-5 and TRBJ1-1, with unresolved D. The V end lost 7 bases, the J end lost 1 base, and 13 bases lay between the germline ends. The CDR3 runs 14 residues. Per the germline V gene, CDR1 is MNHEY and CDR2 is SVGAGI. CDR3 region: CASNTREQNTEAFF. DNA of the CDR3: TGTGCCAGCAACACACGGGAACAGAACACTGAAGCTTTCTTT.

This clonotype was counted between two and nine times. The chain uses TRBV29-1 and TRBJ2-2, with D hard to call. The CDR3 length is 14 residues. With 2 bases removed from V and 4 bases from J, the gap between germline ends came to 11 bases. The germline CDR1 and CDR2 sequences are SQVTM and ANQGSEA. CDR3 sequence: CSVEPLLTTGELFF. For the CDR3, the DNA is TGCAGCGTTGAACCCCTTCTAACCACCGGGGAGCTGTTTTTT.

This clonotype was observed once. The chain combines TRBV20-1 with TRBJ2-4, with 7 positions matching TRBD2. The J call may be mistaken, given a closer DNA end match to TRBJ2-7. The CDR3 is made up of 15 amino acids. Germline assignment: CDR1 DFQATT and CDR2 SNEGSKA (reference sequence). This chain's CDR3 is CSARGGASGHYEQYF. The CDR3 DNA sequence: TGCAGTGCTAGAGGAGGGGCTAGCGGCCACTACGAGCAGTACTTC.

The chain carries TRBV5-1 and TRBJ2-3, with 7 bases identical to TRBD2. With V trimmed by 6 bases and J by 2 bases, 15 bases remained unmatched. This CDR3 contains 17 residues. Germline V gives CDR1 SGHRS, CDR2 YFSETQ. CDR3 loop: CASNPLVTGLLTDTQYF. The CDR3 DNA sequence: TGCGCCAGCAACCCCCTGGTGACGGGACTACTCACAGATACGCAGTATTTT.

V gene TRBV25-1 combines with J gene TRBJ1-2, with D hard to call. The germline V gene has CDR1 MGHDK and CDR2 SYGVNS. This CDR3 comprises 12 residues. The V end was cut by 7 bases, the J end by 5 bases, with 11 bases between. The CDR3 loop reads CASTEHGYGYTF. The CDR3 DNA sequence: TGTGCCAGCACCGAACACGGGTATGGCTACACCTTC.

V and J are TRBV5-1 and TRBJ2-5; weak D call: TRBD1 (5 bases). The CDR3 has 14 amino acids. V lost 4 bases, J lost 6 bases, and 16 bases lay in between. CDR1 and CDR2 (germline): SGHRS, YFSETQ. CDR3 loop: CASSLAGIRKTQYF. Written as DNA, the CDR3 is TGCGCCAGCAGCCTGGCAGGGATTAGGAAGACCCAGTACTTC.

Comments on this clonotype: The conserved closing phenylalanine or tryptophan is absent in this CDR3, likely reflecting a read error. The CDR3 spells CSVEDGFGETQYL. In nucleotides, the CDR3 is TGCAGCGTAGAGGATGGGTTCGGAGAGACCCAGTACCTC. The chain has TRBV29-1 and TRBJ2-4; D remains ambiguous. With the DNA end fitting TRBJ2-5 better, the J assignment may be wrong. Germline CDR1 SQVTM, CDR2 ANQGSEA. The CDR3 contains 13 residues.

In regard to this clonotype: The germline gene is not matched at one end of the junction; a read error may be the cause. The chain has TRBV20-1 and TRBJ1-2; 7 bases are a match to TRBD1. The germline gives CDR1 DFQATT, CDR2 SNEGSKA (reference sequence). This CDR3 contains 14 residues. The DNA of the CDR3 is TGCGGTGCTAGACCTGACAGGGAAAACTATGGCTACACCTTC. It yields the protein CGARPDRENYGYTF.

This clonotype was counted at least ten times. This rearrangement joins TRBV20-1 to TRBJ2-4; a weak D match, TRBD1 (6 bases). Trimming stripped 1 base from V and 1 base from J, with 11 bases between. This CDR3 contains 15 residues. The germline V gene has CDR1 DFQATT and CDR2 SNEGSKA (reference sequence). Written as DNA, the CDR3 is TGCAGTGCTAGAGGCCCTACAGGGGCCAAAAACATTCAGTACTTC. Translating it yields CSARGPTGAKNIQYF.

V gene TRBV6-5 combines with J gene TRBJ2-3; 7 nucleotides line up with TRBD2. The ends lost 5 bases at V and 3 bases at J; junction bases unmatched: 5. From germline, CDR1 is MNHEY and CDR2 SVGAGI. This CDR3 has 14 amino acids. CDR3 amino acids: CASSNGGSTDTQYF. CDR3 in DNA: TGTGCCAGCAGTAACGGGGGGAGTACAGATACGCAGTATTTT.

V and J are TRBV4-2 and TRBJ2-3; TRBD1 agrees at 7 bases. J gave up 4 bases and V 2 bases, and 9 bases lay outside the gene matches. Germline V gene lookup returns CDR1 LGHNA and CDR2 YNFKEQ. CDR3 size: 16 residues. The CDR3 DNA reads TGTGCCAGCAGCCAACTACCGGGACAGAGTTCAGATACGCAGTATTTT. Encoded protein: CASSQLPGQSSDTQYF.

This clonotype was observed a few times. The chain is built from TRBV12-3 or TRBV12-4 and TRBJ1-3; no definite D call. V gave up 5 bases and J gave up 1 base, with 12 bases separating them. This CDR3 has 15 amino acids. Here the CDR3 reads CASSPRGESGNTIYF. Here the CDR3 DNA reads TGTGCCAGCAGTCCCCGCGGGGAATCTGGAAACACCATATATTTT.

This clonotype was seen a handful of times. The J gene is TRBJ2-7, the V gene TRBV7-9; no definite D call. This CDR3 spans 13 amino acids. The germline V gene encodes CDR1 SEHNR and CDR2 FQNEAQ (reference sequence). V was clipped by 7 bases and J by 5 bases, with 15 bases between them. Here the CDR3 DNA reads TGTGCCAGCAAGGCAAAGGGTCTCAACGAGCAGTACTTC. As protein: CASKAKGLNEQYF.

This sequence joins TRBV4-3 and TRBJ1-2; D remains ambiguous. Germline V lookup: CDR1 LGHNA, CDR2 YSLEER. The CDR3 totals 15 residues. Trimming left V 0 bases short and J 8 bases short, with 16 bases between. For the CDR3, the DNA is TGCGCCAGCAGCCAAGATTCCCGGGGTCGTAACGGCTACACCTTC. It translates to CASSQDSRGRNGYTF.

A few counts support this clonotype. The chain has TRBV2 and TRBJ2-1; possible D gene TRBD2, 5 bases. There are 16 residues in the CDR3. V was clipped by 5 bases and J by 8 bases, with 22 bases between them. Looked up from germline, CDR1 is SNHLY and CDR2 is FYNNEI. In DNA form, the CDR3 reads TGTGCCAGCAGTCCTATTCACGGGGTTGCGTGGCATGAGCAGTTCTTC. Amino acids: CASSPIHGVAWHEQFF.

This chain uses TRBV20-1 with TRBJ2-4; weak D call: TRBD1 (6 bases). The DNA matches TRBJ2-7 better at its end, which makes the J call doubtful. CDR3 length: 16 amino acids. Germline V gene lookup returns CDR1 DFQATT and CDR2 SNEGSKA (reference sequence). The CDR3 loop reads CSAKKEQGGPFYEQYF. DNA for the CDR3: TGCAGTGCTAAAAAGGAACAGGGTGGGCCTTTTTACGAGCAGTACTTC.

This chain connects TRBV10-3 to TRBJ1-2; 11 nucleotides line up with TRBD1. This CDR3 is 14 amino acids long. V dropped 6 bases and J dropped 6; count of bases not matched to a gene: 6. CDR1 ENHRY and CDR2 SYGVKD come from the germline V gene. CDR3 region: CAIRGDRGLDGYTF. In DNA, the CDR3 is TGTGCCATCAGGGGGGACAGGGGGTTGGATGGCTACACCTTC.

This rearrangement joins TRBV9 to TRBJ2-7; D is unclear. CDR1 and CDR2 from the germline V gene are SGDLS and YYNGEE. CDR3 length: 15 residues. Trimming cost V 2 bases and J 0 bases, with 12 bases left between them. The CDR3 loop reads CASSVEVDSSYEQYF. CDR3 DNA sequence: TGTGCCAGCAGCGTGGAAGTAGACTCCTCCTACGAGCAGTACTTC.

This clonotype was seen a few times. V and J are TRBV7-2 and TRBJ1-5, with 10 bases lining up with TRBD1. V lost 2 bases and J lost 6; bases outside the gene matches: 7. The CDR3 totals 16 residues. CDR1 is SGHTA and CDR2 is FQGNSA in the germline V gene. CDR3 amino acids: CASSLYGDRGGQPQHF. The CDR3 coding sequence is TGTGCCAGCAGCTTATATGGGGACAGGGGCGGTCAGCCCCAGCATTTT.

This clonotype was detected a few times. V gene TRBV9 combines with J gene TRBJ2-7; the D is unclear. V was cut by 3 bases and J by 2 bases, with 9 bases left in between. The CDR3 sequence is 13 residues long. The germline gives CDR1 SGDLS, CDR2 YYNGEE. Written as DNA, the CDR3 is TGTGCCAGCAGCGACGGAGACGCCTACGAGCAGTACTTC. Protein sequence: CASSDGDAYEQYF.